This T cell receptor (beta chain) was found in a study of blood T cell repertoires in COVID-19. Study background: The samples span acute and convalescent COVID-19 from the United States, Italy and Spain. Sample material is recorded as cDNA or gDNA derived from T cells, B-cell-depleted T cells, or PBMCs.

Per the study methods: Reference gene primer amplification in the assay estimated nucleated cell counts. Method: immunoSEQ multiplex PCR; TCRdb's copy keeps in-frame clones and lacks some. The D gene and trimming were derived from the DNA, and the V and J assignments and clone size from that table. Altogether a few hundred thousand clones are present, about 90% being singletons, with the ten largest covering just under 3%. Germline lookup yields CDR1 LNHDA and CDR2 SQIVND (reference sequence). The CDR3 contains 15 residues. The junction had 7 bases not matched to a gene; V was cut back by 5 bases and J by 1 base.

Sample: PBMCs or T cells enriched from blood (not recorded which). The TCR originated in a woman in her 30s who had recovered from COVID-19. The gene calls are TRBV19 and TRBJ1-2, with 7 nucleotides matching TRBD1. The CDR3 nucleotides are TGTGCCAGTAGTCTCCAGACAGGGATTAACTATGGCTACACCTTC. Protein: CASSLQTGINYGYTF.